A single sample is the source of the 2 T cell receptor beta chains below, sequenced in a study of T cell responses to AZD1222 COVID-19 vaccine. Method: immunoSEQ multiplex PCR; TCRdb's copy keeps in-frame clones and lacks some. The sample shows some 90,000 clones, 70% to 90% of them seen only once. The sample was peripheral blood, taken on day 0 of AZD1222 vaccination. These receptors were taken from an adult in good health.

V and J are TRBV29-1 and TRBJ1-5, with 7 bases that match TRBD1. Germline CDR1 SQVTM, CDR2 ANQGSEA. The CDR3 contains 15 residues. Germline trimming cut 5 bases from V and 9 bases from J; bases unmatched to any gene: 16. CDR3 sequence (DNA): TGCAGCGTTTCGATGGCGGGACAGAATGGTTCGCCCCAGCATTTT. Its translation is CSVSMAGQNGSPQHF.

The chain has TRBV10-2 and TRBJ2-1, with D hard to call. Trimming left V 3 bases short and J 5 bases short, with 11 bases between. Germline CDR1 and CDR2: WSHSY and SAAADI. The CDR3 totals 14 residues. Here the CDR3 reads CASSDWQSDNEQFF. CDR3 DNA: TGCGCCAGCAGTGATTGGCAGTCGGACAATGAGCAGTTCTTC.